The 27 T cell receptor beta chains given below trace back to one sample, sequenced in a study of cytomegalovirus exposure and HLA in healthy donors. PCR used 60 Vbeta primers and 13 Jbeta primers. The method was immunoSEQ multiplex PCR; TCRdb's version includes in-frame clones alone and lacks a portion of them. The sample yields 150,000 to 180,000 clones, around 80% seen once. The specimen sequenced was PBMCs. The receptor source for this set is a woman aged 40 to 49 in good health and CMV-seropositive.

The CDR3: CASKEVLEQYF. The CDR3 DNA reads TGTGCCAGCAAGGAGGTTCTCGAGCAGTACTTC. The chain employs TRBV2 and TRBJ2-7, with D possibly matching TRBD2 (5 bases). Deletions cut 7 bases from V and 6 bases from J, with 10 bases between. The CDR3 has 11 residues. Germline-derived CDR1 and CDR2 are SNHLY and FYNNEI.

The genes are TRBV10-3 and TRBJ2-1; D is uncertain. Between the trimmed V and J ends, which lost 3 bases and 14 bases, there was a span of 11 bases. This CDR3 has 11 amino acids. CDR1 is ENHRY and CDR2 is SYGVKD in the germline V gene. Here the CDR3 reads CAISERVSEFF. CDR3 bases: TGTGCCATCAGTGAAAGAGTAAGCGAGTTCTTC.

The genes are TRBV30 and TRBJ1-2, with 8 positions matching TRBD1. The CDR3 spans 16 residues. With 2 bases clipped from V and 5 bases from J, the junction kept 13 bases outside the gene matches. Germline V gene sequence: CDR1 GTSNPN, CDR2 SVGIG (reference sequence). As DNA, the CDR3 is TGTGCCTGGAGTCCCCGAAGGACAGGGAATCGGTATGGCTACACCTTC. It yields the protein CAWSPRRTGNRYGYTF.

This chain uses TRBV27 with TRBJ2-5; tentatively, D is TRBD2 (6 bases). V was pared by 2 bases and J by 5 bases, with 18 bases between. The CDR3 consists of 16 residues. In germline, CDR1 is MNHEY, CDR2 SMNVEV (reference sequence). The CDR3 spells CASSLVSGGAWETQYF. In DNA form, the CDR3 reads TGTGCCAGCAGTTTAGTTAGCGGAGGGGCCTGGGAGACCCAGTACTTC.

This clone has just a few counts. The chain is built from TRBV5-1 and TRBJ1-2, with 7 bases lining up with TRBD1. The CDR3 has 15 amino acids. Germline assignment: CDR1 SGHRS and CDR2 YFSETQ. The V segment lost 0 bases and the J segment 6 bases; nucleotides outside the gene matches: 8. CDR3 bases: TGCGCCAGCAGCTTGGGGGACAGCCTGGTCCATGGCTACACCTTC. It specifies CASSLGDSLVHGYTF.

CDR3 DNA sequence: TGTGCCAGCAGCATTGGGACTAGCGGGTACACCGGGGAGCTGTTTTTT. Protein product: CASSIGTSGYTGELFF. The chain combines TRBV9 with TRBJ2-2, with 12 positions matching TRBD2. Germline V gene lookup returns CDR1 SGDLS and CDR2 YYNGEE. V lost 4 bases and J lost 3; bases outside the gene matches: 4. The CDR3 runs 16 residues.

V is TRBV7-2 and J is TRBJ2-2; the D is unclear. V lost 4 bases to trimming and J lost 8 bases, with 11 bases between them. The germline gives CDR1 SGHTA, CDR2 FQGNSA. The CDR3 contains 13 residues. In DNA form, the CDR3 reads TGTGCCAGCAGCTCTTTCCGAGAAGGGGAGCTGTTTTTT. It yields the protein CASSSFREGELFF.

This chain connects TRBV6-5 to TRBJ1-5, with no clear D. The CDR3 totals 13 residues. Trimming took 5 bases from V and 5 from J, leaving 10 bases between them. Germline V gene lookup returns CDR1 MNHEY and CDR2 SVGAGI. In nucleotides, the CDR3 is TGTGCCAGCAGTGAACGAGATTATCAGCCCCAGCATTTT. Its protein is CASSERDYQPQHF.

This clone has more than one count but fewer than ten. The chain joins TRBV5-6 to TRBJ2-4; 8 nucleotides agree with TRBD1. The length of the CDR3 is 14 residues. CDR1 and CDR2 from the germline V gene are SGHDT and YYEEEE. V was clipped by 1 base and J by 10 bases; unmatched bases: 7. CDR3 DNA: TGTGCCAGCAGCTTGTATTCAGGGGGCCCGATTCAGTACTTC. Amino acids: CASSLYSGGPIQYF.

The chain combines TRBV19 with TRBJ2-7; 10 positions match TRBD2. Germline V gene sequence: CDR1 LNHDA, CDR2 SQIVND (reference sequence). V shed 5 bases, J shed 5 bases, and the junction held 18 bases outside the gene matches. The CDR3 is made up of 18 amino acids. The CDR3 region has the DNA TGTGCCAGTAGTCCGGAATTTTTGCTAGCGGGAGTTGAGAACGAGCAGTACTTC. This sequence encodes CASSPEFLLAGVENEQYF.

The chain's CDR3 is CASSSPRGQYYGYTF. DNA for the CDR3: TGTGCCAGCAGCTCCCCGAGGGGACAGTACTATGGCTACACCTTC. The chain combines TRBV9 with TRBJ1-2; TRBD1 matches at 7 bases. CDR3 length: 15 amino acids. Per the germline V gene, CDR1 is SGDLS and CDR2 is YYNGEE. V lost 4 bases, J lost 3 bases, and 9 bases stayed unmatched.

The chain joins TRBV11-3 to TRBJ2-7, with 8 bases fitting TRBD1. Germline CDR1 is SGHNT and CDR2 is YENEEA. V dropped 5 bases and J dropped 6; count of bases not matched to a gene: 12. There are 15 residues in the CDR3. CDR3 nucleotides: TGTGCCAGCAGCATTTCTCAGGGGGCACTGTCCGAGCAGTACTTC. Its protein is CASSISQGALSEQYF.

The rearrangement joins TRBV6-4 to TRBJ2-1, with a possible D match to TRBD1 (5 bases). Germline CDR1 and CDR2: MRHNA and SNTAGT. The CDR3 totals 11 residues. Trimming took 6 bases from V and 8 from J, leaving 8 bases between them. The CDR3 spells CASSQGHEQFF. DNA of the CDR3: TGTGCCAGCAGCCAGGGTCATGAGCAGTTCTTC.

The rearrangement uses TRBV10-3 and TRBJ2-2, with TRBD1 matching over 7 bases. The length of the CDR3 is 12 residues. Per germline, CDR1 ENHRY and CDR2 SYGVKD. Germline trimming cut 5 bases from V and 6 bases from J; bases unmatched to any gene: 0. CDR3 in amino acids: CAISTGAGELFF. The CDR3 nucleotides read TGTGCCATCAGTACAGGGGCCGGGGAGCTGTTTTTT.

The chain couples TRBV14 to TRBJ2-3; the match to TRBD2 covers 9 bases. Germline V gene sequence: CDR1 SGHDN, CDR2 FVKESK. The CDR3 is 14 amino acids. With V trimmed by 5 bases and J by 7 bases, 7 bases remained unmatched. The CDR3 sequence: CASSYGLASHTQYF. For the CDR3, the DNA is TGTGCCAGCAGCTACGGACTAGCGTCTCATACGCAGTATTTT. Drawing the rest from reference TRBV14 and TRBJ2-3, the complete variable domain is EAGVTQFPSHSVIEKGQTVTLRCDPISGHDNLYWYRRVMGKEIKFLLHFVKESKQDESGMPNNRFLAERTGGTYSTLKVQPAELEDSGVYFCASSYGLASHTQYFGPGTRLTVL.

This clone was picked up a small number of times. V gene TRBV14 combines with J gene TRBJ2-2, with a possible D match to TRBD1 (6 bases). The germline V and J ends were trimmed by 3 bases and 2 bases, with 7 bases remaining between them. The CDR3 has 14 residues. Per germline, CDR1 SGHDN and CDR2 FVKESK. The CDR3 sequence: CASSQGANTGELFF. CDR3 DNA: TGTGCCAGCAGCCAGGGGGCAAACACCGGGGAGCTGTTTTTT.

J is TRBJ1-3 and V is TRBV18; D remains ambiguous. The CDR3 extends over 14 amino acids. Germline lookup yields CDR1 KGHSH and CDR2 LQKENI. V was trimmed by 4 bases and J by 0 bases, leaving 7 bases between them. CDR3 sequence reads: CASSLDFSGNTIYF. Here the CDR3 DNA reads TGTGCCAGCTCACTGGACTTCTCTGGAAACACCATATATTTT.

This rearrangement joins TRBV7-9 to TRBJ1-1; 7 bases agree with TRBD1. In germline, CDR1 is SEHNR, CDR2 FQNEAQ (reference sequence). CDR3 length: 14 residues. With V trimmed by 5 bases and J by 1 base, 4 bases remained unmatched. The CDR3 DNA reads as TGTGCCAGCAGCCGGGGACAGCCGAACACTGAAGCTTTCTTT. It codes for CASSRGQPNTEAFF.

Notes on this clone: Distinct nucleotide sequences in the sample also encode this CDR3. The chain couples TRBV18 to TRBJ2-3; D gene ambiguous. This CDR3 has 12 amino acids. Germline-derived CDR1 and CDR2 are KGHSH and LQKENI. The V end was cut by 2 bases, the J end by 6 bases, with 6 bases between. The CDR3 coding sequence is TGTGCCAGCTCACCATACGGGGATACGCAGTATTTT. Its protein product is CASSPYGDTQYF.

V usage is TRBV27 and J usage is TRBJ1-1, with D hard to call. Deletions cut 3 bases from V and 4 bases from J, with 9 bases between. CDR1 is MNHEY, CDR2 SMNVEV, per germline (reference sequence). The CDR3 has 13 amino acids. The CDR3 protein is CASSFGLATEAFF. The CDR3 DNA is TGTGCCAGCAGTTTCGGGTTGGCCACTGAAGCTTTCTTT.

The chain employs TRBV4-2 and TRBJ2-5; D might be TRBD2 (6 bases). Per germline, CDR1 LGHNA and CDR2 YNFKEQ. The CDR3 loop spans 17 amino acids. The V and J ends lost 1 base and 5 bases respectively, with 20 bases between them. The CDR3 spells CASSQGEAVGGLETQYF. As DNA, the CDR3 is TGTGCCAGCAGCCAAGGGGAGGCTGTTGGGGGACTGGAGACCCAGTACTTC.

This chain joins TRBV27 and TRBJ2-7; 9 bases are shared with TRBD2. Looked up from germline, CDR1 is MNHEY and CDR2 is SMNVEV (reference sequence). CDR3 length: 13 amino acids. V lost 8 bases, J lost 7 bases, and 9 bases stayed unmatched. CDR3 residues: CASRASGISEQYF. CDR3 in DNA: TGTGCCAGCCGGGCTAGCGGGATAAGTGAGCAGTACTTC.

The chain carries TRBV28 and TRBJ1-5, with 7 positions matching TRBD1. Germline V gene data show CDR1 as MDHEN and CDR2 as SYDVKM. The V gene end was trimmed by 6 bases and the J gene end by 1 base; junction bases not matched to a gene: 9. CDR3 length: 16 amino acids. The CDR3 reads CASRGQAAGSNQPQHF. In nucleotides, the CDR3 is TGTGCCAGCAGAGGACAGGCCGCGGGAAGCAATCAGCCCCAGCATTTT.

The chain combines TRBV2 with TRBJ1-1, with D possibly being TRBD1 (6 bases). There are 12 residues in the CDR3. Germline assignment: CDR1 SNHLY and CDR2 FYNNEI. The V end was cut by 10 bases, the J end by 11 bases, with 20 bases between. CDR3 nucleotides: TGTGCCACCAACCGGGACAAGGCGTACGCTTTCTTT. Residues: CATNRDKAYAFF.

The CDR3 sequence: CASSAGTGWSQPQHF. The CDR3 bases are TGTGCCAGCAGCGCCGGGACAGGGTGGAGTCAGCCCCAGCATTTT. This chain uses TRBV7-2 with TRBJ1-5; 9 positions match TRBD1. Germline CDR1 is SGHTA and CDR2 is FQGNSA. This CDR3 spans 15 amino acids. The trim removed 5 bases at V and 6 bases at J, leaving 8 bases unmatched.

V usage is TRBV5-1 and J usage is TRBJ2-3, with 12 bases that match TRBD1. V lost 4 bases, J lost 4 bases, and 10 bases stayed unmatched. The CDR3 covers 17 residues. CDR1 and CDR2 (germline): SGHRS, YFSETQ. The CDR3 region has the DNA TGCGCCAGCAGCAGACTCCGGGACAGGGGGCCGTCAGATACGCAGTATTTT. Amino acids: CASSRLRDRGPSDTQYF.

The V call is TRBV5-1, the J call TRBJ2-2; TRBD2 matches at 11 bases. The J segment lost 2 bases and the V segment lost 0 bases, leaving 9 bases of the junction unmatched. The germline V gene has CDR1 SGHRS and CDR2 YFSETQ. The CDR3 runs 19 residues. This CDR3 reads CASSLVPLAGGLNTGELFF. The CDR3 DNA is TGCGCCAGCAGCTTGGTACCCCTAGCGGGAGGACTCAACACCGGGGAGCTGTTTTTT.